This record concerns one TCR beta chain sequence. The specificity of this receptor is unknown. No much larger clonotype is one base removed from it; base qualities were not supplied. TCR beta CDR3 regions were amplified from RNA transcripts. For the first round of RT-PCR on the TCR CDR3, the HTBI primer set was used together with the Qiagen OneStep RT-PCR kit. A second multiplex PCR round built the libraries, followed by size selection and purification. The libraries were sequenced on an Illumina HiSeq2000 using paired-end 100 bp reads. The study's processing was this. SOAPnuke was used to process the raw data, throwing out any read that contained adapters or uncalled bases, had a mean Phred below 15, or lacked an exact constant-primer or identifier match. COPE v1.2.5 was used to merge the high-quality paired reads, and each unique nucleotide sequence was defined as a clonotype. MiTCR v1.1 was used to align the clonotypes against IMGT TRBV, TRBD and TRBJ reference segments. The analysis included only V-J combinations with a frequency above 0.0001, which together covered over 98% of the repertoires. A TCS score was defined as the ratio between F50 (clonal expansion) and ExV (chaos), using BLOSUM62-based TCRdist between CDR3 peptides within each V-J. Welch's t-statistics and random forest reduced just over 500 V-J features to about 12, which were used in a naive Bayes classifier (R e1071). TCRdb itself trimmed the public reads at Q25 with fastp, ran MiXCR and retained productive beta chains. Each CDR3 protein appears once, grouped with its most common genes and DNA. The V and J calls and clone size come from TCRdb's table, not from the authors' own analysis. This sample is represented by around 260,000 distinct CDR3 sequences; about 25% of them were singletons. Together, the top ten hold around 28% of the sample.

V is clipped by 4 bases and J by 2 bases, and the sequence between their germline boundaries is 12 bases long. The CDR3 spans 13 residues, from the cysteine through the phenylalanine. Only CDR3 DNA is held: 39 bases, read in frame from base 1. The germline V gene encodes CDR1 GTSNPN and CDR2 SVGIG (reference sequence). These data are taken from a study of T cells in Graves' hyperthyroidism and ophthalmopathy (dated by TCRdb to 2018 to 2020). For context, the study as a whole: Peripheral blood samples were taken at initial diagnosis, before any treatment was given. TCR V-J signatures able to tell the groups apart were searched for in a discovery cohort of approximately 95 patients, of whom over 40 had Graves' ophthalmopathy and 55 to 60 had stable Graves' hyperthyroidism. Whether ophthalmopathy could be predicted prospectively was tested in an independent validation cohort made up of about 20 hyperthyroidism patients plus 17 patients who later progressed to ophthalmopathy. The approximately 100 discovery patients were randomly divided into training and test sets at a 7:3 ratio. The study also compared thyroid tissue and blood T-cell repertoires from roughly 6 Graves' hyperthyroidism patients. After blood sampling, hyperthyroidism patients were treated with methimazole at a starting dose of 30 mg daily, and ophthalmopathy patients were treated with high-dose intravenous methylprednisolone. TCR Vbeta CDR3 sequencing of 135 peripheral blood samples (43 ophthalmopathy, about 75 hyperthyroidism and some 17 progressor patients) is reported in the paper. General findings and caveats noted by the study authors: Ophthalmopathy was separated from stable hyperthyroidism by a 13 V-J signature model, with 87.88% sensitivity and about 81% specificity obtained in cross-validation and 80%/75% obtained in testing. In validation, the model predicted progression to ophthalmopathy with 55% to 71% sensitivity and approximately 72% specificity, a median of 6.5 months before onset. No statistical method was used to set the sample size in advance, and investigators knew the group allocation. Most expanded thyroid clonotypes (frequency above 0.001) were also found in blood, which suggests that blood repertoires may mirror thyroid immune responses.

Hyperthyroidism patients were newly diagnosed, with disease duration under 2 months, and aged 18 to 65 years. The study excluded patients with uncontrolled infections, other autoimmune diseases, pregnancy or lactation. Diagnoses relied on clinical symptoms, serum thyroxine and TRAb, thyroid ultrasound and orbital computed tomography. Blood from progressor patients was drawn when they were first diagnosed with hyperthyroidism, before any ophthalmopathy symptoms appeared. PBMCs were separated from roughly 10 ml of fresh peripheral blood using Ficoll-Paque density gradient centrifugation. Progressor patients were initially diagnosed with Graves' hyperthyroidism and developed ophthalmopathy during follow-up. Trizol reagent was used to extract total RNA, and RNA quality was then checked on an Agilent 2100 Bioanalyzer.

The V and J segments used are TRBV30 and TRBJ2-7, with no D gene named confidently. Sequenced input: blood. The receptor comes from a man aged 35-49 years with Graves' hyperthyroidism that later progressed to Graves' ophthalmopathy. The nucleotides are TGTGCCTGGACAATGGGTTCGGCCTACGAGCAGTACTTC. This codes for CAWTMGSAYEQYF.